Listed below are T cell receptor beta chains from one sample, sequenced in a study of blood T cell repertoires in COVID-19. TCRdb's copy holds only in-frame clones and misses some; the assay was immunoSEQ multiplex PCR. The repertoire has around 240,000 clones, approximately 82% of them found once; the top ten carry around 2%. The sample was peripheral blood. These receptors all stem from a woman at least 80 years old with acute or convalescent COVID-19. Both conserved end residues are part of each CDR3. D genes are given only for firm matches. Expanded clones get a size class; other rows say once, few or many, or leave the size out.

>.|TRBV28|.|TRBJ1-2
CASSSHRVQGYGYTF
TGTGCCAGCAGTTCCCACAGGGTTCAAGGGTATGGCTACACCTTC
>.|TRBV9|TRBD1|TRBJ1-1
CASSVVGQGSTEAFF
TGTGCCAGCAGCGTAGTAGGACAGGGTTCCACTGAAGCTTTCTTT
>.|TRBV4-1|.|TRBJ1-2
CASSQDRTVLSSYTF
TGCGCCAGCAGCCAAGATAGGACAGTTTTAAGCAGCTACACCTTC
>.|TRBV6-4|TRBD2|TRBJ2-1
CASSDQGLAGGSSYNEQFF
TGTGCCAGCAGTGACCAGGGACTAGCGGGGGGAAGCTCCTACAATGAGCAGTTCTTC
>.|TRBV19|TRBD1|TRBJ1-2
CASSILQGADYGYTF
TGTGCCAGTAGTATCCTCCAGGGGGCGGACTATGGCTACACCTTC
>many|TRBV2|TRBD1|TRBJ1-2
CASRRQGGAAYGYTF
TGTGCCAGCAGGCGACAAGGGGGCGCCGCCTATGGCTACACCTTC
>few|TRBV4-1|.|TRBJ1-2
CASSQADTGPYGYTF
TGCGCCAGCAGCCAAGCGGATACAGGGCCCTATGGCTACACCTTC
>once|TRBV6-2/TRBV6-3|.|TRBJ1-3
CASSYWATSSGNTIYF
TGTGCCAGCAGTTACTGGGCAACGAGCTCTGGAAACACCATATATTTT
>.|TRBV12-3/TRBV12-4|.|TRBJ1-5
CASRGGGQPQHF
TGTGCCAGCAGGGGGGGAGGACAGCCCCAGCATTTT
>.|TRBV5-1|TRBD2|TRBJ2-5
CASSLVGGGAQETQYF
TGCGCCAGCAGCTTGGTCGGCGGGGGGGCCCAAGAGACCCAGTACTTC
>.|TRBV25-1|.|TRBJ1-6
CASSESTRSSYNSPLHF
TGTGCCAGCAGTGAATCGACGCGGAGCTCCTATAATTCACCCCTCCACTTT
>.|TRBV28|TRBD2|TRBJ2-5
CASSLAGVQETQYF
TGTGCCAGCAGTTTAGCGGGGGTCCAAGAGACCCAGTACTTC
>.|TRBV29-1|.|TRBJ1-6
CSVGGPNSPLHF
TGCAGCGTTGGCGGCCCTAATTCACCCCTCCACTTT
>few|TRBV13|.|TRBJ2-7
CASSAKGVSLQYF
TGTGCCAGCAGCGCGAAGGGAGTCTCGCTGCAGTACTTC
>few|TRBV7-3|TRBD1|TRBJ2-3
CASSLGNRGATDTQYF
TGTGCCAGCAGCTTAGGTAACAGGGGAGCCACAGATACGCAGTATTTT
>.|TRBV30|TRBD2|TRBJ2-1
CAWSPRGDEQFF
TGTGCCTGGAGTCCCCGGGGGGATGAGCAGTTCTTC
>.|TRBV7-9|TRBD1|TRBJ2-1
CASSPRGQGANEQFF
TGTGCCAGCAGCCCACGGGGACAGGGGGCCAATGAGCAGTTCTTC
>.|TRBV7-6|TRBD1|TRBJ1-4
CASSPRTGLNEKLFF
TGTGCCAGCAGCCCGAGGACAGGGTTAAATGAAAAACTGTTTTTT
>.|TRBV15|TRBD2|TRBJ2-1
CATSRVRSGGRVNEQFF
TGTGCCACCAGCAGAGTGCGGTCGGGAGGACGCGTCAATGAGCAGTTCTTC
>.|TRBV14|.|TRBJ1-2
CASSQHTSLGYGYTF
TGTGCCAGCAGCCAACACACTAGCCTTGGATATGGCTACACCTTC
>.|TRBV7-7|.|TRBJ2-3
CASSLDGGTDTQYF
TGTGCCAGCAGCTTAGATGGGGGGACAGATACGCAGTATTTT
>.|TRBV2|.|TRBJ1-2
CASSEAGYEVGYTF
TGTGCCAGCAGTGAGGCTGGCTATGAGGTGGGCTACACCTTC
>.|TRBV4-2|.|TRBJ1-5
CASSQEGGDRQPQHF
TGTGCCAGCAGCCAAGAGGGAGGGGATAGGCAGCCCCAGCATTTT
>.|TRBV5-1|.|TRBJ1-1
CASSFDSSEAFF
TGCGCCAGCAGCTTCGACAGTTCTGAAGCTTTCTTT
>.|TRBV24-1|.|TRBJ1-2
CATSDRHVNYGYTF
TGTGCCACCAGTGACAGACATGTAAATTATGGCTACACCTTC
>.|TRBV7-2|TRBD2|TRBJ2-2
CASFGFRGLAEATGELFF
TGTGCCAGCTTCGGCTTCCGAGGACTAGCGGAGGCCACCGGGGAGCTGTTTTTT
>.|TRBV5-6|.|TRBJ2-7
CASSFYDRGEQYF
TGTGCCAGCAGCTTTTATGACAGAGGCGAGCAGTACTTC
>.|TRBV19|.|TRBJ1-4
CASSMGSGATNEKLFF
TGTGCCAGTAGTATGGGCTCGGGGGCAACTAATGAAAAACTGTTTTTT
>.|TRBV19|TRBD1|TRBJ1-2
CVSTGFHRGSGGYTF
TGTGTCTCAACTGGATTCCACAGGGGGTCGGGTGGCTACACCTTC
>.|TRBV7-2|TRBD1|TRBJ1-4
CASSADRARTNEKLFF
TGTGCCAGCAGCGCAGACAGGGCCAGAACTAATGAAAAACTGTTTTTT
>.|TRBV7-6|TRBD2|TRBJ2-3
CASRRLAGSTDTQYF
TGTGCCAGCAGGAGACTAGCGGGGAGCACAGATACGCAGTATTTT
>once|TRBV4-3|TRBD1|TRBJ1-4
CASSPSGTGGEKLFF
TGCGCCAGCAGCCCCTCCGGGACAGGGGGCGAAAAACTGTTTTTT
>.|TRBV19|TRBD1|TRBJ1-2
CASRADRNYGYTF
TGTGCCAGTAGAGCGGACAGGAACTATGGCTACACCTTC
>.|TRBV3-1/TRBV3-2|TRBD2|TRBJ2-1
CASSQGGATSGGSENEQFF
TGTGCCAGCAGCCAAGGGGGCGCGACCAGCGGGGGGTCGGAGAATGAGCAGTTCTTC
>.|TRBV28|.|TRBJ2-1
CATRSGHSSYNEQFF
TGTGCCACCAGATCAGGCCATAGCTCCTACAATGAGCAGTTCTTC
>.|TRBV30|TRBD1|TRBJ2-1
CAWRPPDRGIYNEQFF
TGTGCCTGGAGACCACCGGACAGGGGAATTTACAATGAGCAGTTCTTC
>.|TRBV2|TRBD2|TRBJ2-7
CASRKPGTSGAPYEQYF
TGTGCCAGCAGAAAACCCGGGACTAGCGGGGCCCCCTACGAGCAGTACTTC
>.|TRBV9|.|TRBJ1-1
CASSALGALNTEAFF
TGTGCCAGCAGCGCCCTGGGGGCTTTGAACACTGAAGCTTTCTTT
>.|TRBV20-1|.|TRBJ2-3
CSANRDKTQYF
TGCAGTGCTAACCGGGACAAGACGCAGTATTTT
>few|TRBV6-5|TRBD1|TRBJ1-1
CASSPSGQGRTEAFF
TGTGCCAGCAGTCCATCCGGACAGGGAAGGACTGAAGCTTTCTTT
>.|TRBV6-5|TRBD1|TRBJ2-7
CASSPDRASYEQYF
TGTGCCAGCAGTCCGGACAGGGCTTCGTACGAGCAGTACTTC
>.|TRBV14|TRBD1|TRBJ2-2
CASSRQGVNTGELFF
TGTGCCAGCAGCCGACAGGGGGTAAACACCGGGGAGCTGTTTTTT
>few|TRBV7-9|TRBD2|TRBJ2-3
CASSGTSVGKDTQYF
TGTGCCAGCAGCGGGACTAGCGTAGGTAAAGATACGCAGTATTTT